This TCR beta chain was sequenced in a study of shared clonotypes between healthy human individuals (dated by TCRdb to about 2020). Regarding the study in general: The cohort included three men and two women between 18 and 49 years of age. The study deeply sequenced blood TCR repertoires of 5 or 6 healthy adults to estimate repertoire size and the extent of clonotype sharing between individuals. To increase sequencing depth and limit assay-specific biases, TCR repertoire library preparation and sequencing were carried out by different laboratories using diverse techniques. Per donor, leukapheresis produced somewhere between about 0.85 and 10 billion PBMCs.

This clone was seen at least ten times. There is no known antigen for this receptor. It has no much larger one-base neighbor in the sample; base qualities were not kept. The sample holds other DNA sequences that translate to the same CDR3. The CDR3 spans 13 residues, from the cysteine through the phenylalanine. Only CDR3 DNA remains: 39 bases, in frame from the first base. V has 7 bases trimmed and J has 2 bases trimmed; junction bases matching no gene number 3. CDR1 SGHRS and CDR2 YFSETQ are derived from the germline V gene. The donors were healthy, HIV-negative adults with no recently reported acute infections or vaccinations. Only Caucasian adults living in Nashville, Tennessee, USA were represented among the donors. In the unsorted samples, tens of millions of PBMCs were counted, and genomic DNA was extracted using the QIAamp DNA Blood Mini kit. Blood was collected by leukapheresis, and PBMCs were isolated by Ficoll-Histopaque density gradient centrifugation and then cryopreserved in liquid nitrogen vapor phase.

Using the deep immunoSEQ assay, TCR CDR3 regions were amplified from genomic DNA by multiplex PCR. Genomic DNA extracted from each cell subset was distributed evenly over all wells of several immunoSEQ 96-well plates, and each plate served as one replicate. For unsorted PBMC, roughly 270 ng genomic DNA, equal to 25,000 to 35,000 T cell genomes, was loaded into each replicate PCR. Ten immunoSEQ deep assay plates were used to sequence the unsorted PBMC genomic DNA. The purified libraries were quantified using a Qubit 3.0 fluorometer, sized with a Bioanalyzer 2100, and then quantified again using the KAPA Library Quantification kit. Every immunoSEQ 96-well plate was sequenced on a separate single-read 150-cycle Illumina NextSeq 550 flow cell. Turning to the authors' computational methods: Because the immunoSEQ output included only junctional sequences and no quality scores, the filtering could not be the same as the filtering used for full-length reads. To assign V/J genes and CDR3, sequences were annotated against IMGT germline references using PyIR, a Python wrapper for IgBLAST v1.9. Any read was removed if the V/J assignment was weak (E-value above 1e-6), the CDR3 was missing, or the read contained stop codons, out-of-frame junctions, or ambiguous translated residues. V3J clonotypes were defined as sequences sharing an identical inferred V gene, J gene, and CDR3 amino acid sequence. The percentage overlap between two repertoires was calculated by dividing the number of shared unique clonotypes by the size of the smaller repertoire. Three approaches were used to assess repertoire richness: RTK rarefaction, the Chao1 estimator, and Recon v2.1 estimates of unobserved clonotypes. TCRdb stores this immuneACCESS table with in-frame sequences only. Part of the clones is absent; in the studies checked, under half of the shortfall reflects unresolved V genes, and no reason is known for the rest. V and J calls plus clone size are reproduced from that table; the DNA served to infer D and trimming. Here the sample has roughly 96,000 clones; roughly half occur a single time. The top ten clonotypes cover around 16% of the sample.

What the study reported, not specific to this receptor: Sampling was limited to blood, and TCR repertoires in tissue likely differ from TCR repertoires in blood. Pairwise subsampling indicated that sequencing depth was expected to affect the degree of clonotype sharing among donors. The genetic and exposure-history diversity represented was limited by the small number of donors.

The source material was PBMCs. The sequence joins TRBV5-1 to TRBJ2-3; 8 nucleotides in the junction match TRBD1. This TCR derives from a woman aged 40 to 50 in good health. Some clones in this sample may be carry-over from other donors' samples. Here the CDR3 is given as CASGQGNTDTQYF. The base sequence is TGCGCCAGCGGACAGGGAAACACAGATACGCAGTATTTT. When the CDR3 is completed using the reference TRBV5-1 and TRBJ2-3 genes on either side, the full variable domain is KAGVTQTPRYLIKTRGQQVTLSCSPISGHRSVSWYQQTPGQGLQFLFEYFSETQRNKGNFPGRFSGRQFSNSRSEMNVSTLELGDSALYLCASGQGNTDTQYFGPGTRLTVL.